This TCR beta chain is from a study of human T cells and chemical hapten exposure. Study background: Reading of the patch tests, which applied 0.01% DPC to the upper back, occurred at 6 days.

This clonotype occurred many times. Time point in this sample: patch test 2, 6 weeks after DPC sensitization. Treatment here: therapeutic diphenylcyclopropenone sensitization with weekly scalp DPC. Phlebotomy was performed prior to application of every patch test. The V gene end was trimmed by 5 bases and the J gene end by 2 bases; junction bases not matched to a gene: 14. Germline V gene sequence: CDR1 SGHTA, CDR2 FQGNSA. This CDR3 has 17 residues. From the RACE reads, TCRdb called clonotypes with MiXCR, one entry per CDR3 protein. The sample contains approximately 91,000 distinct CDR3 sequences, 11% of which appear only once.

The specimen was whole blood, collected in connection with sensitization to the hapten diphenylcyclopropenone (DPC). The V gene is TRBV7-2, the J gene TRBJ2-7, with 8 positions matching TRBD2. The clonotype was recovered from a man aged 18-30 years with alopecia areata. Some clones in this sample may be carry-over from other donors' samples. The CDR3 DNA sequence: TGTGCCAGCAGCCGATTAGAGGGCAGCGGGGGACCCTACGAGCAGTACTTC. This sequence encodes CASSRLEGSGGPYEQYF.